This T cell receptor beta chain was recovered during a study of shared clonotypes between healthy human individuals (dated by TCRdb to 2019 to 2021). Notes on the research overall: A few men and a couple of women, aged 18 to 49 years, made up the cohort. To increase sequencing depth and limit assay-specific biases, TCR repertoire library preparation and sequencing were carried out by different laboratories using diverse techniques. Blood TCR repertoires of a handful of healthy adults were deeply sequenced to estimate repertoire size and the extent of clonotype sharing between individuals. Per donor, three plates each were used for CD4 naive and CD4 memory, two for CD8 naive, and one for CD8 memory. Between about 0.94 and 8.9 billion PBMCs per donor were obtained by leukapheresis. What the study reported, not specific to this receptor: Pairwise subsampling indicated that sequencing depth was expected to affect the degree of clonotype sharing among donors. Because the study included only a small number of donors, the genetic and exposure-history diversity represented was limited. Estimated clonotype richness was generally larger for naive than for memory subsets. Incomplete sequencing was indicated by rarefaction of sorted-subset datasets, despite the large sequencing depth. Sharing across several donors was observed for about 4.8% of naive CD4, around 3.5% of naive CD8, 2% to 2.5% of memory CD4, and around 0.42% of memory CD8 clonotypes. Compared with non-shared clonotypes, the clonotypes found in all four sorted-subset donors had higher generation probabilities. Sampling was restricted to blood, and TCR repertoires in tissues likely differ from the TCR repertoires found in blood.

V is shortened by 3 bases, J by 7 bases, and the region joining them spans 10 bases. Reading the germline V gene (reference sequence) gives CDR1 MNHEY and CDR2 SMNVEV. The cysteine opens and the phenylalanine closes a CDR3 of 13 amino acids. Of the read, only the CDR3 DNA is kept; its 39 bases are in frame from base 1. Using the deep immunoSEQ assay, multiplex PCR amplified TCR CDR3 regions from genomic DNA. Genomic DNA extracted from each cell subset was distributed evenly over all wells of several immunoSEQ 96-well plates, and each plate served as one replicate. For sorted subsets, around 200 ng genomic DNA, equal to tens of thousands of T cell genomes, was loaded into each replicate PCR. The purified libraries were quantified using a Qubit 3.0 fluorometer, sized with a Bioanalyzer 2100, and then quantified again using the KAPA Library Quantification kit. Every immunoSEQ 96-well plate was sequenced on a dedicated single-read 150-cycle Illumina NextSeq 550 flow cell. Processing in the source paper ran as follows. Because the immunoSEQ output held only junctional sequences and lacked quality scores, the filtering could not match the filtering applied to full-length reads. To assign V/J genes and CDR3, sequences were annotated using PyIR, a Python wrapper for IgBLAST v1.9, with IMGT germline references. Any read was removed if the V/J assignment was weak (E-value above 1e-6), the CDR3 was missing, or the read contained stop codons, out-of-frame junctions, or ambiguous translated residues. A V3J clonotype was defined by an identical inferred V gene, J gene, and CDR3 amino acid sequence. The percentage overlap between two repertoires was calculated by dividing the number of shared unique clonotypes by the size of the smaller repertoire. Three approaches were used to assess repertoire richness: RTK rarefaction, the Chao1 estimator, and Recon v2.1 estimates of unobserved clonotypes. Generation probabilities were computed with OLGA for all TCRbeta clonotypes obtained by the gDNA method from several donors. What TCRdb holds here is the immuneACCESS table cut down to in-frame rearrangements. Part of the clones is not present; checked against another copy, under half of the missing clones reflect an unresolved V gene, and the others are unexplained. Clone size and V and J calls were adopted from that table, with D and trimming inferred from the DNA. In this sample the table shows over a million clones, more than 95% of which occur a single time. The ten largest clones take up 1.2% of the sample.

Donors were healthy HIV-negative adults with no recently reported acute infections or vaccinations. All donors were Caucasian adults living in Nashville, Tennessee, USA. CD4+ T cells were enriched by magnetic negative selection; naive cells were then positively selected on CD45RA, and the negative fraction formed the memory subset. Blood was collected by leukapheresis, and PBMCs were isolated by Ficoll-Histopaque density gradient centrifugation and then cryopreserved in liquid nitrogen vapor phase. Purity and quantity of every magnetically sorted T cell population were checked by analytical flow cytometry. From each sorted fraction, genomic DNA was isolated and quantified by UV absorbance on a Nanodrop 2000c. Of note for this clone: Its antigen remains undetermined. It has no much larger one-base neighbor in the sample; base qualities were not kept.

The clonotype originates from a man under 40 in good health. The sequenced sample was naive CD4+ T cells sorted from blood. Explained via the paper, the cell subset or site label denotes: CD45RA+ positively selected. The receptor chain draws on TRBV27 and TRBJ2-1, with an unclear D gene assignment. Here the CDR3 is given as CASSLWSHNEQFF. The nucleotide sequence reads TGTGCCAGCAGTTTGTGGTCGCATAATGAGCAGTTCTTC.